This T cell receptor (beta chain) was profiled in a study of response to subunit inactivated influenza vaccine. As for this clonotype: As yet, its antigen is unknown.

General study results and limits: Authors suggested that a seasonal influenza vaccination recruits few new T cells each time.

MiXCR, run by TCRdb on the RT-PCR reads, gives a single entry per CDR3 protein. This sample carries about 830,000 distinct CDR3 sequences, less than 20% of them seen once, and the ten largest clones take about 11%. In germline, CDR1 is DFQATT, CDR2 SNEGSKA (reference sequence). The CDR3 has 15 amino acids. V was clipped by 2 bases and J by 5 bases; unmatched bases: 7. The sequence came from a man in his fifties who received an inactivated influenza vaccine. The specimen was PBMCs from blood, collected more than 4 days after vaccination. This chain joins TRBV20-1 and TRBJ2-2, with TRBD1 matching over 8 bases. The CDR3 DNA follows: TGCAGTGCTAGAAGGTCTACAGGGGGGACCGGGGAGCTGTTTTTT. It specifies CSARRSTGGTGELFF.